This T cell receptor beta chain stems from a study of T cells after yellow fever vaccination. Study observations and caveats: Weaker, the secondary response peaked sooner, at day 5 versus 15. Reappearing after the booster were most of the clones from primary vaccination (about 95% CD4, 85% to 90% CD8).

This clonotype was seen a handful of times. Antigen unknown. Conversion of TCR transcripts into cDNA relied on 5'RACE template switching, which added a universal primer site and UMIs. Each CDR3 protein is one row after TCRdb ran MiXCR on the 5' RACE reads. This sample has 250,000 to 400,000 distinct CDR3 sequences; approximately 4% occur once, and the top ten carry about 26%. Germline assignment: CDR1 DFQATT and CDR2 SNEGSKA (reference sequence). With V trimmed by 5 bases and J by 1 base, 7 bases remained unmatched. CDR3 length: 14 amino acids. The TCR sequence derives from a man between 18 and 35 years old who received the YFV17D yellow fever vaccine. V and J are TRBV20-1 and TRBJ1-1, with TRBD1 identical over 7 bases. Sequenced here: PBMCs, sampled 5 days after the yellow fever booster vaccination. DNA for the CDR3: TGCAGTGCTCATAGACAGGGCGGGAACACTGAAGCTTTCTTT. It codes for CSAHRQGGNTEAFF.